The clone carrying this T cell receptor beta chain was counted only a few times. This sample was included in a study of T cell repertoires in cytomegalovirus infection. Across the whole study: Carrying CMV and the relevant HLA type showed in public TCR beta signatures.

The germline V gene encodes CDR1 SGHVS and CDR2 FQNEAQ. Trimming removed 5 bases at V and 6 bases at J, with 15 bases between. The CDR3 contains 14 residues. TCRdb passed the reads through MiXCR, listing each CDR3 protein once. The sample contains 300,000 to 400,000 distinct CDR3 sequences, 18% of which appear only once. This chain uses TRBV7-8 with TRBJ2-3; tentative D call: TRBD2 (6 bases). The TCR comes from a human donor in good health (CMV status not recorded). Some clones in this sample may be carry-over from other donors' samples. The sample was PBMCs. CDR3 region: CASSLHRGFDTQYF. CDR3 bases: TGTGCCAGCAGCCTTCACCGGGGGTTTGATACGCAGTATTTT.